This T cell receptor (beta chain) appears in the sequencing data of a study of cytomegalovirus exposure and HLA in healthy donors. The V gene's germline CDR1 is MNHEY and CDR2 SMNVEV (reference sequence). V lost 5 bases to trimming and J lost 2 bases, with 9 bases between them. CDR3 length: 13 residues. Concerning this clone itself: Its target is not known.

Study-wide points: It was confirmed in vitro that a few of the CMV-associated chains were specific for CMV antigens. The study recorded 160 or so TCR beta chains that were cytomegalovirus-associated. Most TCR sequences showed up rarely, but some public TCRs showed up in many donors. Both high specificity and high sensitivity reportedly marked the classifier's diagnosis of cytomegalovirus status.

The method was immunoSEQ multiplex PCR; TCRdb's version includes in-frame clones alone and lacks a portion of them. The table includes about 120,000 clones, 80% to 90% detected once. This receptor was obtained from a woman younger than 30 in good health and CMV-seronegative. The sample comprised PBMCs. J is TRBJ1-2 and V is TRBV27; tentative D call: TRBD1 (6 bases). CDR3 sequence (DNA): TGTGCCAGCAGTGACAGGTACAACTATGGCTACACCTTC. It specifies CASSDRYNYGYTF.